This T cell receptor beta chain was profiled in a study of human T cells and chemical hapten exposure. Study at large: TCR yields per sample varied mostly from small pooled library volume differences. Regarding the study as a whole: Expanded TCRs formed significantly more large CDR3 similarity clusters than controls. Alopecia affecting every donor means their immune response may not match healthy people's.

This CDR3 has 15 amino acids. The germline V gene encodes CDR1 SGHTA and CDR2 FQGNSA. Trimming removed 5 bases from V and 4 bases from J; junction bases left unmatched: 7. The library attached unique molecular identifiers to individual cDNA molecules. TCRdb reanalysed the RACE reads using MiXCR and keeps one entry per CDR3 protein. Among under 200,000 distinct CDR3 sequences listed, 28% were seen once. The time point here: patch test 3, about 24 weeks after DPC sensitization. Treatment in this sample: therapeutic diphenylcyclopropenone sensitization with weekly scalp DPC. Turning to this clonotype: The antigen is unknown.

The genes are TRBV7-2 and TRBJ2-7, with 11 bases that match TRBD1. This sample comprised whole blood, obtained in connection with sensitization to the hapten diphenylcyclopropenone (DPC). The sequence was collected from a woman between 18 and 29 years old with alopecia areata. Some clones in this sample may be carry-over from other donors' samples. In nucleotides, the CDR3 is TGTGCCAGCAGCATAGGACAGGGGGCGGGTTACGAGCAGTACTTC. Protein: CASSIGQGAGYEQYF.